Listed below are T cell receptor beta chains from one sample, sequenced in a study of metastatic and nonmetastatic thyroid tumors. MiXCR reprocessed the PCR reads for TCRdb. The profile covers tens of thousands of clones, with approximately 25% appearing a single time and around 9.6% taken by the ten largest. Sequencing was done on a sample of blood. Source of these receptors: a female donor with papillary thyroid cancer or a benign thyroid nodule (not recorded which). Some clones in this sample may be carry-over from other donors' samples. Each CDR3 is given without its conserved first and last residue.

V,CDR3
TRBV5-1,ASSLSRANTEAF
TRBV4-3,ASIQGNPGTGDFRDQY
TRBV5-1,ASSLARGNTGELF
TRBV2,ASSDGRSFYGYT
TRBV20-1,SVTGTRNNEQF
TRBV6-1,ASSRLDRGVNEQF
TRBV20-1,SASLGTARRL
TRBV7-2,ASSLAGTVGLAGQYQETQY
TRBV2,ATITLEWETQY
TRBV20-1,SARFRDYEQY
TRBV7-2,ASSKSAPNTIY
TRBV28,ASSLSGGLQETQY
TRBV7-2,ASSSTPEAAYNEQF
TRBV5-6,ASTGVAGNYEQY
TRBV27,ASARGLYNEQF
TRBV15,ATSRDRLTDNYGYT
TRBV11-2,ASSLDRVSSYEQY
TRBV27,ASSWGGETQY
TRBV7-9,ASSPGQGSNTEAF
TRBV10-2,ASSDGQGVLGSMQF
TRBV12-3/TRBV12-4,ASSNPRYNEQF
TRBV5-1,ASSLAGRSGELF
TRBV28,ASSYLGGIGELF
TRBV11-3,ASSSMTVGPDTQY
TRBV3-1,ASSPRGQGPSEQY
TRBV30,AWRGGGGEKLF
TRBV4-3,ASSSPGGRGYT
TRBV6-1,ASSERDGDSYEQY
TRBV30,AWTPPETSGKYEQY